This passage covers 9 T cell receptor beta chains from one sample sequenced in a study of control samples from healthy donors and cancer patients. Sequenced by immunoSEQ multiplex PCR; TCRdb stores in-frame clones only, minus some. The table records roughly 160,000 clones, less than 95% of them present only once. Material for sequencing was PBMCs. Source of these receptors: a man in his 60s with colorectal cancer.

V and J are TRBV12-3 or TRBV12-4 and TRBJ1-1; no reliable D call. Deletions cut 6 bases from V and 5 bases from J, with 13 bases between. The CDR3 totals 13 residues. The CDR3 loop reads CASSLEARTEAFF. Written as DNA, the CDR3 is TGTGCCAGCAGCCTGGAGGCGCGGACTGAAGCTTTCTTT.

The rearrangement uses TRBV2 and TRBJ2-3; D might be TRBD2 (6 bases). The germline CDR1 and CDR2 sequences are SNHLY and FYNNEI. CDR3 length equals 15 residues. V lost 4 bases and J 8 bases, leaving 19 bases between the germline ends. This CDR3 is CASSAQIQTSSTQYF. The CDR3 bases are TGTGCCAGCAGTGCCCAGATTCAAACTAGCTCTACGCAGTATTTT. Variable domain in full (rest from reference TRBV2 and TRBJ2-3): EPEVTQTPSHQVTQMGQEVILRCVPISNHLYFYWYRQILGQKVEFLVSFYNNEISEKSEIFDDQFSVERPDGSNFTLKIRSTKLEDSAMYFCASSAQIQTSSTQYFGPGTRLTVL.

This chain links TRBV7-6 with TRBJ1-1, with 7 bases fitting TRBD1. The germline gives CDR1 SGHVS, CDR2 FNYEAQ. With 2 bases clipped from V and 0 bases from J, the junction kept 6 bases outside the gene matches. The CDR3 runs to 16 residues. This CDR3 reads CASSLIQGRMNTEAFF. In DNA, the CDR3 is TGTGCCAGCAGCTTAATACAGGGGCGGATGAACACTGAAGCTTTCTTT.

The J gene is TRBJ1-2, the V gene TRBV5-4; D might be TRBD1 (6 bases). Trimming removed 0 bases from V and 5 bases from J, with 11 bases in between. The CDR3 is 14 residues long. Germline CDR1 reads SGHNT; CDR2 reads YYREEE (reference sequence). The CDR3 DNA reads TGTGCCAGCAGCTTGGCTGGACAGATTTATGGCTACACCTTC. It is translated as CASSLAGQIYGYTF.

In its sample, this clone was seen once. The chain is built from TRBV6-5 and TRBJ1-3; a weak D match, TRBD1 (6 bases). The germline V gene has CDR1 MNHEY and CDR2 SVGAGI. V was clipped by 2 bases and J by 2 bases, with 10 bases between them. The CDR3 has 15 amino acids. CDR3 amino acids: CASSYGSGAGNTIYF. In nucleotides, the CDR3 is TGTGCCAGCAGTTACGGGTCAGGGGCTGGAAACACCATATATTTT.

This chain links TRBV27 with TRBJ1-5; maybe TRBD1 (5 bases). The CDR3 extends over 15 amino acids. V was cut by 2 bases and J by 7 bases, with 15 bases left in between. CDR1 is MNHEY, CDR2 SMNVEV, per germline (reference sequence). CDR3 nucleotides: TGTGCCAGCAGTTTAACGGCAGGGAGGGTCCAGCCCCAGCATTTT. Protein: CASSLTAGRVQPQHF.

The genes are TRBV19 and TRBJ2-1; TRBD1 agrees at 10 bases. V gave up 4 bases and J gave up 2 bases; unmatched junction bases: 5. From germline, CDR1 is LNHDA and CDR2 SQIVND (reference sequence). This CDR3 has 16 residues. The CDR3 DNA sequence: TGTGCCAGTAGTAACCCCGGGACAGGGGCCTACAATGAGCAGTTCTTC. The encoded protein is CASSNPGTGAYNEQFF.

V is TRBV29-1 and J is TRBJ1-3; D uncertain. With 4 bases removed from V and 1 base from J, the gap between germline ends came to 8 bases. The CDR3 totals 13 residues. Germline V gene data show CDR1 as SQVTM and CDR2 as ANQGSEA. This CDR3 reads CSVAINSGNTIYF. As DNA, the CDR3 is TGCAGCGTTGCGATTAATTCTGGAAACACCATATATTTT. Supplemented by reference TRBV29-1 and TRBJ1-3, the full variable domain reads SAVISQKPSRDICQRGTSLTIQCQVDSQVTMMFWYRQQPGQSLTLIATANQGSEATYESGFVIDKFPISRPNLTFSTLTVSNMSPEDSSIYLCSVAINSGNTIYFGEGSWLTVV.

This chain uses TRBV25-1 with TRBJ1-1; D is uncertain. Trimming stripped 6 bases from V and 1 base from J, with 12 bases between. Per germline, CDR1 MGHDK and CDR2 SYGVNS. CDR3 length equals 14 residues. The CDR3 is CASSLTVGNTEAFF. The CDR3 coding sequence is TGTGCCAGCAGCCTTACGGTAGGGAACACTGAAGCTTTCTTT.